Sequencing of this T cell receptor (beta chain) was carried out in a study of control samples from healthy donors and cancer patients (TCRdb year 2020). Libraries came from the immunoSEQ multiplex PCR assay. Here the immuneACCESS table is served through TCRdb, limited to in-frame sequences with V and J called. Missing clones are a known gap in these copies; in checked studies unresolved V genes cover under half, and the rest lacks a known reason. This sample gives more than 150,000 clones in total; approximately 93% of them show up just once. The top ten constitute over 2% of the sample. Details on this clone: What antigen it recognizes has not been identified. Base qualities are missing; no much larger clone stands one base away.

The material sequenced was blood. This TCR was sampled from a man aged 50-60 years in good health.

The sequenced DNA is TGTGCCAGCAGCACGGGACTAGCGGGAGGGTCGAGCACAGATACGCAGTATTTT. This encodes CASSTGLAGGSSTDTQYF. Recombination joined TRBV5-4 with TRBJ2-3, and 16 junction bases match TRBD2. CDR1 and CDR2, looked up from the germline V gene (reference sequence), are SGHNT and YYREEE. V and J are trimmed by 4 bases and 0 bases, and the gene matches miss 5 bases of the junction. Taken from cysteine to phenylalanine, the CDR3 has 18 residues. CDR3 DNA only is kept here, 54 bases in frame from base 1.